This TCR beta chain was sequenced in a study of CD8+ T cells in alopecia areata. Study details: Tofacitinib administration to treated patients was oral, at 5 to 10 mg twice daily.

Comments on this clone: The antigen is unknown.

Findings and caveats of the study: Sharing of TCRs across patients appeared less clear than in mice, possibly for HLA-related reasons. Lesional scalp displayed greater clonality than normal scalp, most notably in alopecia totalis/universalis. Among the top 100, expanded CD8+ clones, as well as scalp clonality, were significantly decreased by tofacitinib.

Treatment noted: oral pan-JAK inhibitor, 5-10 mg twice daily. Isolated RNA was reverse transcribed into cDNA used as the sequencing template. Some clones are missing from TCRdb's copy, which holds only in-frame ones; the method was immunoSEQ multiplex PCR. This sample has a few hundred thousand clones; around two fifths occur once, and the top ten carry roughly 0.45%. Germline CDR1 is SGHAT and CDR2 is FQNNGV. J was trimmed by 8 bases and V by 4 bases; bases with no gene match: 7. CDR3 size: 13 residues. Sequenced material: CD4+ T cells sorted from blood, taken between weeks 30 and 35, from a patient treated with tofacitinib. The chain joins TRBV11-2 to TRBJ1-2; 7 bases are a match to TRBD1. The origin of this receptor is a human donor with alopecia areata. The CDR3 DNA is TGTGCCAGCAGCTGGAGGGGGCGGGACGGCTACACCTTC. Its translation: CASSWRGRDGYTF.